This T cell receptor beta chain was identified during a study of CD8+ T cells in alopecia areata. The wider study: Patients received oral tofacitinib, 5 to 10 mg twice daily, for moderate-to-severe alopecia areata.

Points from the study as a whole: Normal scalp had lower clonality than lesional scalp, with alopecia totalis/universalis lesions showing this most strongly. Mice showed TCR sharing more clearly than patients did, possibly owing to HLA.

Sequencing used cDNA as its template, made by extracting RNA and reverse transcribing it. TCRdb's copy holds only in-frame clones and misses some; the assay was immunoSEQ multiplex PCR. The table records approximately 210,000 clones, roughly three fifths of them present only once. A word on this clone: No antigen is known for it.

This CDR3 is built from 13 residues. CDR1 and CDR2 from the germline V gene are SQVTM and ANQGSEA. Trimming took off 4 bases at V and 1 base at J, with 7 bases between the two ends. Treatment specified: oral pan-JAK inhibitor, 5-10 mg twice daily. The source was CD4+ T cells sorted from blood, collected between weeks 49 and 50, from a patient treated with tofacitinib. The sequence derives from a human donor with alopecia areata. The rearrangement uses TRBV29-1 and TRBJ2-2, with D maybe TRBD1 (5 bases). Written as DNA, the CDR3 is TGCAGCGTTGCAAGGGGGAACACCGGGGAGCTGTTTTTT. It specifies CSVARGNTGELFF.